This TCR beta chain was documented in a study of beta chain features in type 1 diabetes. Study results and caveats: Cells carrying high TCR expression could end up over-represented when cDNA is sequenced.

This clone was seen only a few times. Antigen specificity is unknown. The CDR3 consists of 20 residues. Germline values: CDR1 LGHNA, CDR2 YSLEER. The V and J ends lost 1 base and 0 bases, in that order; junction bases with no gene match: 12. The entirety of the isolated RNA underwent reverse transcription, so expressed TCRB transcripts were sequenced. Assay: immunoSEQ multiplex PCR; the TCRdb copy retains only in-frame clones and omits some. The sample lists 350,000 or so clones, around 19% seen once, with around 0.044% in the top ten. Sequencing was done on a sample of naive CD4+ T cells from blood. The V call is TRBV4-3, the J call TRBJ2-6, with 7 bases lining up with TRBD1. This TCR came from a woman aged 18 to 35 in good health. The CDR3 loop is CASSQVIRDSVSSGANVLTF. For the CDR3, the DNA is TGCGCCAGCAGCCAAGTCATCCGGGACAGCGTTTCCTCTGGGGCCAACGTCCTGACTTTC.